This TCR beta chain was profiled in a study of cytomegalovirus exposure and HLA in healthy donors. The PCR employed 60 Vbeta primers together with 13 Jbeta primers. The assay was immunoSEQ multiplex PCR, and TCRdb's table has in-frame clones only and misses some. The table lists over 150,000 clones, roughly 80% of them singletons. Findings and caveats of the study: Common viral pathogens seemed to be connected with several of the most significant clusters, according to a later analysis. Segments of the TCR beta V type were, in most cases, productive about 87% or about 30% of the time in an earlier analysis.

As to this clone: Its target is unknown.

V dropped 3 bases and J dropped 5 bases, with 16 bases sitting between them. This CDR3 spans 15 amino acids. Germline assignment: CDR1 KGHSH and CDR2 LQKENI. V gene TRBV18 combines with J gene TRBJ2-5; D is perhaps TRBD1 (6 bases). This TCR derives from a man in his late teens or twenties in good health and CMV-seropositive. The sequencing input was PBMCs. The CDR3 here is CASSPTSGARETQYF. CDR3 DNA: TGTGCCAGCTCACCCACTTCAGGGGCTCGGGAGACCCAGTACTTC.